Each of the 11 T cell receptor beta chains below was sequenced from the same sample in a study of blood T cells in healthy people across ages. Using a J-beta primer mix together with a sample-barcoded 5' primer, a second PCR was run for roughly 6 to 12 cycles. From the 5' RACE reads, TCRdb called clonotypes with MiXCR, one entry per CDR3 protein. The sample lists hundreds of thousands of distinct CDR3 sequences; around two fifths were seen once. Sequenced sample: blood. These receptors originate from a man in his 60s in good health.

Note on this clonotype: Relative to the germline gene, one junction end is altered; a read error may explain this. The rearrangement uses TRBV27 and TRBJ1-6; D call uncertain. There are 16 residues in the CDR3. Germline values: CDR1 MNHEY, CDR2 SMNVEV (reference sequence). The CDR3 DNA sequence: TGTGCCAGCAGTTTAATGGCAGGCTCTGCGAATTTACCCCTCCACTTT. Its protein product is CASSLMAGSANLPLHF.

The chain uses TRBV5-5 and TRBJ2-7, with 7 bases matching TRBD1. V gave up 0 bases and J gave up 7 bases; unmatched junction bases: 10. Germline V gives CDR1 SGHKS, CDR2 YYEKEE (reference sequence). This CDR3 has 15 residues. As DNA, the CDR3 is TGTGCCAGCAGCTTGGGGACAGGAACCTACAATGAGCAGTACTTC. Translation gives CASSLGTGTYNEQYF.

This clonotype was observed a few times. The chain combines TRBV6-6 with TRBJ1-1; TRBD1 agrees at 9 bases. CDR1 is MNHNY, CDR2 SVGAGI, per germline (reference sequence). Trimming took 2 bases from V and 8 from J; bases not matched to a gene: 3. The CDR3 contains 13 residues. The CDR3 reads CASSYGDRVEAFF. CDR3 nucleotide sequence: TGTGCCAGCAGTTACGGGGACAGGGTCGAAGCTTTCTTT.

The V and J genes are TRBV12-5 and TRBJ2-7; D remains ambiguous. Judging by the DNA end, TRBJ2-5 fits better; the J call may be wrong. Germline V gene lookup returns CDR1 LGHNT and CDR2 FRNRAP. The CDR3 is made up of 17 amino acids. The CDR3 region has the DNA TGTGCTAGTGGTTTGGTAAAGAAGGACGAAAGTCAAGAGACCCAGTACTTC. Amino acids: CASGLVKKDESQETQYF.

To note about this clonotype: This may stem from a read error, because a much larger clone lies one nucleotide away. V is TRBV7-8 and J is TRBJ2-1, with a possible D match to TRBD2 (6 bases). CDR3 length: 13 amino acids. CDR1 and CDR2 from the germline V gene are SGHVS and FQNEAQ. CDR3 loop: CANSLAVNNEQFF. The CDR3 DNA reads TGTGCCAACAGCTTAGCGGTAAACAATGAGCAGTTCTTC. The full variable domain, rest sourced from reference TRBV7-8 and TRBJ2-1, is GAGVSQSPRYKVAKRGQDVALRCDPISGHVSLFWYQQALGQGPEFLTYFQNEAQLDKSGLPSDRFFAERPEGSVSTLKIQRTQQEDSAVYLCANSLAVNNEQFFGPGTRLTVL.

The chain employs TRBV6-2 or TRBV6-3 and TRBJ2-1; 12 bases match TRBD2. V trimming: 6 bases; J trimming: 8 bases; junction bases outside the gene matches: 14. CDR1 is MNHEY and CDR2 is SVGEGT in the germline V gene. CDR3 length: 17 residues. CDR3: CASSPGTSGWVQDEQFF. CDR3 sequence (DNA): TGTGCCAGCAGCCCCGGGACTAGCGGGTGGGTGCAGGATGAGCAGTTCTTC.

This chain joins TRBV28 and TRBJ1-4, with TRBD1 matching 9 bases. The CDR3 runs 16 residues. The germline V gene has CDR1 MDHEN and CDR2 SYDVKM. V shed 4 bases, J shed 5 bases, and the junction held 8 bases outside the gene matches. The CDR3 is CASSYYPGTGNEKLFF. CDR3 sequence (DNA): TGTGCCAGCAGTTACTACCCCGGGACAGGGAATGAAAAACTGTTTTTT.

The chain has TRBV7-2 and TRBJ2-3, with TRBD2 as a possible D gene (6 bases). The ends were cut back, 1 base at V and 2 bases at J, with 16 bases in the middle. In germline, CDR1 is SGHTA, CDR2 FQGNSA. The CDR3 runs to 17 residues. This chain's CDR3 is CASSLGASASDTDTQYF. The CDR3 nucleotides read TGTGCCAGCAGCTTAGGGGCTAGCGCGAGTGACACAGATACGCAGTATTTT.

The rearrangement joins TRBV7-6 to TRBJ2-7, with D possibly being TRBD1 (6 bases). This CDR3 spans 16 amino acids. CDR1 is SGHVS, CDR2 FNYEAQ, per germline. V gave up 3 bases and J gave up 0 bases, with 15 bases separating them. The CDR3 protein is CASSFGTIPHSYEQYF. The CDR3 nucleotides are TGTGCCAGCAGCTTCGGGACAATCCCCCACTCCTACGAGCAGTACTTC.

V gene TRBV13 combines with J gene TRBJ2-4, with D tentatively TRBD1 or TRBD2 (5 bases each). The J call may be mistaken, given a closer DNA end match to TRBJ2-5. The CDR3 sequence is 15 residues long. Germline V lookup: CDR1 PRHDT, CDR2 FYEKMQ (reference sequence). CDR3 protein: CASSPRGERGETQYF. The CDR3 nucleotides read TGTGCCAGCAGCCCAAGGGGAGAGAGGGGAGAGACCCAGTACTTC.

V and J are TRBV4-1 and TRBJ2-7; D might be TRBD1 or TRBD2, each matching 5 bases. The V and J ends lost 2 bases and 2 bases respectively, with 13 bases between them. CDR1 MGHRA and CDR2 YSYEKL come from the germline V gene. The CDR3 is made up of 15 amino acids. The CDR3 region is CASSQPGQLTYEQYF. CDR3 nucleotides: TGCGCCAGCAGCCAACCGGGGCAACTAACCTACGAGCAGTACTTC.